The present T cell receptor (beta chain) was sequenced within a study of shared clonotypes between healthy human individuals. Study details: Serving as donors were a couple of women and a few men, whose ages spanned 18 to 49.

Clones were read by immunoSEQ multiplex PCR, and TCRdb kept only the in-frame ones, dropping some. The sample consists of about 2,200,000 clones, just over 90% of them appearing once. Remarks on this clone: The same CDR3 arises from other DNA sequences in this sample as well.

The CDR3 totals 13 residues. Trimming pared 4 bases from V and 4 bases from J, leaving 14 bases between. Germline CDR1 is SQVTM and CDR2 is ANQGSEA. Naive CD8 cells lacked CD45RO and underwent positive selection for CCR7, leaving out terminally differentiated effector memory CD45RA+ cells. The chain couples TRBV29-1 to TRBJ2-7; D tentatively fits TRBD1 or TRBD2 (7 bases each). The sample taken for sequencing was naive CD8+ T cells from PBMCs. The clonotype was recovered from a man younger than 30 in good health. Some clones in this sample may be carry-over from other donors' samples. CDR3 loop: CSVVAGGGYEQYF. The CDR3 region has the DNA TGCAGCGTTGTAGCAGGGGGAGGGTACGAGCAGTACTTC.